This T cell receptor beta chain was sequenced in a study of vaccination effects on CD4 cells after COVID-19. Across the whole study: Samples that were drawn after vaccination came a median of 72 days after the second dose.

The germline CDR1 and CDR2 sequences are LNHDA and SQIVND (reference sequence). The CDR3 has 13 amino acids. V was pared by 3 bases and J by 9 bases, with 12 bases between. Antigen-specific CD4+ T cells expanded by the ViraFEST assay with viral peptide pools were then sequenced. The culture ran for 10 days, and then CD4+ T cells were isolated. Everyone in the study got two shots of either the BNT162b2 or mRNA-1273 vaccine. This clone has just a few counts. Its antigen is as yet unknown. Clones were read by immunoSEQ multiplex PCR, and TCRdb kept only the in-frame ones, dropping some. Of about 30,000 clones listed, around 86% are singletons.

The specimen was CD4+ T cells from PBMCs cultured with SARS-CoV-2 spike peptides, collected after COVID-19 vaccination. The receptor comes from a human donor who received a COVID-19 vaccine. Some clones in this sample may be carry-over from other donors' samples. V usage is TRBV19 and J usage is TRBJ1-5; D remains unclear. The DNA for the CDR3 is TGTGCCAGTAGTATTTTAAGTTTTCCGCCCCAGCATTTT. Its protein is CASSILSFPPQHF. Full variable domain (remainder filled in from reference TRBV19 and TRBJ1-5): DGGITQSPKYLFRKEGQNVTLSCEQNLNHDAMYWYRQDPGQGLRLIYYSQIVNDFQKGDIAEGYSVSREKKESFPLTVTSAQKNPTAFYLCASSILSFPPQHFGDGTRLSIL.